This TCR beta chain appears in the sequencing data of a study of T cells in Graves' hyperthyroidism and ophthalmopathy. RNA transcripts gave rise to amplified TCR beta CDR3 regions. The TCR CDR3 was amplified in a first-round RT-PCR using the HTBI primer set. From the multiplex PCR reads, TCRdb called clonotypes with MiXCR, one entry per CDR3 protein. The sample yields 92,000 or so distinct CDR3 sequences, approximately 56% seen once. Study conclusions and caveats: Researchers found most expanded thyroid clonotypes above 0.001 in blood as well.

This clonotype was seen ten or more times. The target antigen is unknown. The TCR comes from a woman in her thirties or forties with Graves' hyperthyroidism. Input material: blood.

CDR3 sequence (DNA): TGCGCCAGCAGCCAAGTGGGAGGGGGCTACACCTTC. Amino acids: CASSQVGGGYTF. The chain employs TRBV4-1 and TRBJ1-2; D gene unclear. The CDR3 covers 12 residues. The ends were cut back, 1 base at V and 8 bases at J, with 8 bases in the middle. Germline V gene data show CDR1 as MGHRA and CDR2 as YSYEKL.